This T cell receptor (beta chain) stems from a study of blood T cell repertoires in COVID-19. Study context: Donors in the United States, Italy and Spain gave samples during acute or convalescent COVID-19.

Generated by immunoSEQ multiplex PCR, the TCRdb table keeps only in-frame clones and is missing some. This table holds 52,000 or so clones, approximately 84% found once. Sequences were obtained from peripheral blood. The TCR originated in a man in his sixties or seventies with active COVID-19.

DNA of the CDR3: TGTGCCAGCAGGCCTAGACAGGGCAGAAATGGCACCGGGGAGCTGTTTTTT. Residues: CASRPRQGRNGTGELFF. The chain joins TRBV6-2 or TRBV6-3 to TRBJ2-2; 7 bases fit TRBD1. The CDR3 consists of 17 residues. CDR1 and CDR2 from the germline V gene are MNHEY and SVGEGT. J was trimmed by 4 bases and V by 6 bases; bases with no gene match: 14.